This entry is about one TCR beta chain. Its target is unknown. This sample stems from a study of Ad26.COV2.S vaccination and SARS-CoV-2 variants. Study-level results: Vaccine and placebo groups showed comparable non-spike TCR breadth. Breadth and depth estimates from TCRs may understate total T cell responses. A substantial breadth of spike-specific CD8+ and CD4+ T cell responses after vaccination has been reported.

The CDR3 is 16 amino acids. The V gene's germline CDR1 is MDHEN and CDR2 SYDVKM. Between the trimmed V and J ends, which lost 6 bases and 5 bases, there was a span of 20 bases. TCRdb's table, derived via immunoSEQ multiplex PCR, lists solely in-frame clones and lacks some. The sample contains about 180,000 clones, 87% of which appear only once. The source is a human donor who had recovered from COVID-19. Material: peripheral blood, obtained after recovery from COVID-19. The genes are TRBV28 and TRBJ1-5, with D possibly TRBD1 on 5 matching bases. CDR3 protein: CASSNNLGTGDQPQHF. The DNA for the CDR3 is TGTGCCAGCAGCAACAATTTGGGCACGGGGGATCAGCCCCAGCATTTT.